This note documents a single T cell receptor (beta chain) sequence. Its antigen is unidentified. The repertoire was sequenced with immunoSEQ multiplex PCR; TCRdb's copy has only in-frame clones and lacks some. Of 100,000 to 150,000 clones listed, 86% were seen once; the top ten hold about 3%. CDR1 is SGHAT and CDR2 is FQNNGV in the germline V gene. Trimming stripped 1 base from V and 0 bases from J, with 4 bases between. This CDR3 has 14 amino acids. This sample is drawn from a study of T cell responses to AZD1222 COVID-19 vaccine. Findings and caveats of the study: With two AZD1222 doses given, Spike-specific TCR breadth and depth both rose. Baseline seropositivity occurred in only a handful of AZD1222 recipients. Researchers took repertoire samples only after the peak T cell response had come.

This TCR derives from an adult who received the AZD1222 COVID-19 vaccine. Sequences were derived from peripheral blood, sampled 28 days after the second AZD1222 dose. The chain is built from TRBV11-2 and TRBJ1-3, with D uncertain. The CDR3 here is CASSLGVSGNTIYF. Here the CDR3 DNA reads TGTGCCAGCAGCTTAGGGGTCTCTGGAAACACCATATATTTT.